Listed below are T cell receptor beta chains from one sample, sequenced in a study of blood T cell repertoires in COVID-19. Libraries were prepared by immunoSEQ multiplex PCR; TCRdb keeps only in-frame clonotypes and omits some of them. This table has hundreds of thousands of clones, under 90% appearing once. Input material: PBMCs or T cells enriched from blood (not recorded which). The receptors originated from a middle-aged woman who had been exposed to COVID-19. Both conserved end residues are part of each CDR3. D genes are given only for firm matches.

d_call,j_call,v_call,cdr3_aa
TRBD1,TRBJ2-1,TRBV10-3,CATFDRGRSPSYNEQFF
TRBD1,TRBJ1-2,TRBV5-1,CASSFDRANYGYTF
NA,TRBJ1-2,TRBV7-2,CASSLSRQGSGYTF
NA,TRBJ1-1,TRBV30,CAWSNGQQGRGAFF
NA,TRBJ1-5,TRBV28,CASRGAKRGQPQHF
TRBD1,TRBJ1-3,TRBV11-1,CASSRTGSGNTIYF
NA,TRBJ1-4,TRBV15,CATSRDRTNEKLFF
TRBD1,TRBJ1-3,TRBV5-6,CASRISGTGGNTIYF
NA,TRBJ1-2,TRBV21-1,CASSKPRLQGKSGYTF
TRBD1,TRBJ1-2,TRBV27,CASRPTGGGGYTF
NA,TRBJ1-4,TRBV5-1,CASSLSIIGGVGRNEKLFF
NA,TRBJ1-3,TRBV5-1,CASSLEDIVSGNTIYF
TRBD2,TRBJ2-1,TRBV5-4,CASSLGGAGEFYNEQFF
TRBD1,TRBJ1-2,TRBV5-5,CASSLWVGGGNYGYTF
TRBD1,TRBJ1-1,TRBV18,CASSYTQGVPEAFF
NA,TRBJ1-5,TRBV5-6,CASSLYGVGRNQPQHF
TRBD2,TRBJ2-1,TRBV9,CASSVGSGVYNEQFF
NA,TRBJ1-3,TRBV2,CASRRGSGNTIYF
NA,TRBJ2-5,TRBV7-8,CASSLGLAETQYF
NA,TRBJ1-1,TRBV7-8,CASTRQHGNTEAFF
NA,TRBJ2-1,TRBV19,CASRVYGGGGNEQFF
NA,TRBJ1-1,TRBV10-3,CAISESTTTEAFF
TRBD1,TRBJ1-6,TRBV4-1,CASSLGQGGRSPLHF
TRBD1,TRBJ1-5,TRBV10-3,CAISLGGGPNQPQHF
TRBD1,TRBJ1-1,TRBV5-1,CASSLGGTGVTEAFF
NA,TRBJ1-4,TRBV6-5,CASSPSKANEKLFF
TRBD1,TRBJ2-7,TRBV6-6,CASSYSSQGGNEQYF
TRBD1,TRBJ1-1,TRBV6-2/TRBV6-3,CASSQGQGTSEAFF
NA,TRBJ2-7,TRBV4-1,CASRDNFISSYEQYF
NA,TRBJ1-3,TRBV6-5,CASSYSAAGNTIYF
TRBD1,TRBJ1-5,TRBV6-5,CASRGQGAQPQHF